The T cell receptor beta chain under discussion was sequenced for a study of early T cells in non-severe SARS-CoV-2 infection. Across the whole study: From unsorted whole blood, bulk RNA was sequenced, and the chains remained unpaired. Study results and caveats: Matching with VDJdb favored anti-spike CD8 responses (missing private and CD4 specificities).

One entry per CDR3 protein results from TCRdb running MiXCR on the 5' RACE reads. The table lists over 60,000 distinct CDR3 sequences, under 15% of them singletons, with more than 3.5% in the top ten. This clonotype was detected ten times or more. Antigen: not known. The CDR3 length is 15 residues. The V and J ends lost 5 bases and 6 bases respectively, with 17 bases between them. Germline V lookup: CDR1 LNHDA, CDR2 SQIVND (reference sequence). The genes are TRBV19 and TRBJ1-5; no clear D gene. This receptor was taken from an adult who was a healthcare worker with PCR-confirmed SARS-CoV-2 infection or an uninfected control (not recorded which). The sequenced material came from whole blood. The CDR3 sequence: CASSVDSGEGQPQHF. DNA of the CDR3: TGTGCCAGTAGTGTGGACTCGGGAGAGGGTCAGCCCCAGCATTTT.